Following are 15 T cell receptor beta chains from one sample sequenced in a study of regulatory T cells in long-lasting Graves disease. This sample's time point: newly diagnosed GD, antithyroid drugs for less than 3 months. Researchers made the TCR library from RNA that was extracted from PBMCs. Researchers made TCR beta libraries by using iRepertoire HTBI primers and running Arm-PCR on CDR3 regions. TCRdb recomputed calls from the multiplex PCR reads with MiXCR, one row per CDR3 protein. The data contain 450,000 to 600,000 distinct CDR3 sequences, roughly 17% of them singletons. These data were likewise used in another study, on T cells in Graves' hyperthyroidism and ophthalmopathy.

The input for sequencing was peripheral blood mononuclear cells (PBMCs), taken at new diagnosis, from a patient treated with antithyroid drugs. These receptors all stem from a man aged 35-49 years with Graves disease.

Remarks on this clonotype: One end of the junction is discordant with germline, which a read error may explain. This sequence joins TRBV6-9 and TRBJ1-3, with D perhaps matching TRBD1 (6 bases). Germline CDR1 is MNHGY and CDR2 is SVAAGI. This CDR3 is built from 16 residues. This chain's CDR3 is CASSFGQTSSVNTIYF. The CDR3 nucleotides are TGTGCCAGCAGTTTTGGACAGACGAGCTCTGTAAACACCATATATTTT.

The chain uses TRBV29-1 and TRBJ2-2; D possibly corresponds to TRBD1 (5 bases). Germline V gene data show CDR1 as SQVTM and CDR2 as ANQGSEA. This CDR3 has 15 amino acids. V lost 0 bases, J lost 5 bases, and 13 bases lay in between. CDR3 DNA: TGCAGCGTTGAAGATAGGGGCGAGAGGACCGGGGAGCTGTTTTTT. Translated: CSVEDRGERTGELFF.

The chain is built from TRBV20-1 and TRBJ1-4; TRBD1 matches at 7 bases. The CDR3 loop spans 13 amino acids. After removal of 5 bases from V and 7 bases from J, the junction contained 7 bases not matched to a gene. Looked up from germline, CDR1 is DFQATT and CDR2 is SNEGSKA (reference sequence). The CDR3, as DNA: TGCAGTGCTCAGGGGGTCTATGGTGAAAAACTGTTTTTT. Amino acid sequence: CSAQGVYGEKLFF.

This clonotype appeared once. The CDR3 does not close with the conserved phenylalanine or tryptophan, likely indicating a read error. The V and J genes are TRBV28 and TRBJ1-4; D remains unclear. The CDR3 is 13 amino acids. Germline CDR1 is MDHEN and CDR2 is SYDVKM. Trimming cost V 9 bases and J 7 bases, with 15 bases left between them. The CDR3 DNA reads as TGTGCCAGTCAGTTTATTGGTGTTGAAAAACTGTTTCTT. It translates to CASQFIGVEKLFL.

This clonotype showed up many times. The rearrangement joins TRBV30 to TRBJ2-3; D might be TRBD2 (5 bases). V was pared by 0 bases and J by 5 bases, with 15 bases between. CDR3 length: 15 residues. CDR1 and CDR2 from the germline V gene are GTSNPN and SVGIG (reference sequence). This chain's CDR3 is CAWSVRSGGGDTQYF. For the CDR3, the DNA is TGTGCCTGGAGTGTACGCAGCGGCGGAGGAGATACGCAGTATTTT.

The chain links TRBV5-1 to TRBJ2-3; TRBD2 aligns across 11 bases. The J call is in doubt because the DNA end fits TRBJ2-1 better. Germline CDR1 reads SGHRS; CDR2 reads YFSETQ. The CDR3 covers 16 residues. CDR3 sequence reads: CASSLVTSGMGNEQFF. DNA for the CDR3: TGCGCCAGCAGCTTGGTGACTAGCGGGATGGGGAATGAGCAGTTCTTC.

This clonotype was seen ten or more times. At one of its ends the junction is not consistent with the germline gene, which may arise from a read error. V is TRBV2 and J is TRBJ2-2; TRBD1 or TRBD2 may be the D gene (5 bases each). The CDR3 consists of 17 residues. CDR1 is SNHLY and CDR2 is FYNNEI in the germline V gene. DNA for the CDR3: TGTGCCGGCAGCCCAAATCGGGACGGTTCGAACACCGGGGAGCTGTTTTTT. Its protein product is CAGSPNRDGSNTGELFF. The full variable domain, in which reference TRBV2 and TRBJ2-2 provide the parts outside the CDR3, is EPEVTQTPSHQVTQMGQEVILRCVPISNHLYFYWYRQILGQKVEFLVSFYNNEISEKSEIFDDQFSVERPDGSNFTLKIRSTKLEDSAMYFCAGSPNRDGSNTGELFFGEGSRLTVL.

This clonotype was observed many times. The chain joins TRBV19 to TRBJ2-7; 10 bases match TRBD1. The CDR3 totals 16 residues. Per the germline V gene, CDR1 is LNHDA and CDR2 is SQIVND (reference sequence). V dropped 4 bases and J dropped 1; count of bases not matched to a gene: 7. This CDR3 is CASSTTRDRGSYEQYF. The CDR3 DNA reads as TGTGCCAGTAGTACCACCAGGGACAGGGGATCCTACGAGCAGTACTTC.

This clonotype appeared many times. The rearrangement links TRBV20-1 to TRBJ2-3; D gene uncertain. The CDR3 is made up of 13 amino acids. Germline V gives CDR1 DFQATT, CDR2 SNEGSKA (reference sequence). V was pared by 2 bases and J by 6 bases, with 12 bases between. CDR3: CSARIPATDTQYF. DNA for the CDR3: TGCAGTGCTAGAATCCCGGCGACGGATACGCAGTATTTT.

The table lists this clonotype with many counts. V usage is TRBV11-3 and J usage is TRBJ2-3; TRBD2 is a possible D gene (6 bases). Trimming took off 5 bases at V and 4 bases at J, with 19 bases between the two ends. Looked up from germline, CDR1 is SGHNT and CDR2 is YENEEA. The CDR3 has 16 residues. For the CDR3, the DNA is TGTGCCAGCAGCCTACTGCCCGGGGGTCTTGCAGATACGCAGTATTTT. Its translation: CASSLLPGGLADTQYF.

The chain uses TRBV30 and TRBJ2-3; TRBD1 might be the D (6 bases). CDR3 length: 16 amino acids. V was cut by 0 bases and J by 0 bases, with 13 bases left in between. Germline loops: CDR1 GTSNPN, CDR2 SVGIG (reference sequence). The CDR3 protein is CAWSVLGGRSTDTQYF. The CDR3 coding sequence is TGTGCCTGGAGTGTACTTGGGGGCAGAAGCACAGATACGCAGTATTTT.

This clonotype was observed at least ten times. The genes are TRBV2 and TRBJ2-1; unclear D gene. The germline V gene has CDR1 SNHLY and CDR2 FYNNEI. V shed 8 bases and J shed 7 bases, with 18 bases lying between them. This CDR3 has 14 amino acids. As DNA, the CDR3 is TGTGCCAGCGACCATCCCAGGAATTTAAATGAGCAGTTCTTC. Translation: CASDHPRNLNEQFF.

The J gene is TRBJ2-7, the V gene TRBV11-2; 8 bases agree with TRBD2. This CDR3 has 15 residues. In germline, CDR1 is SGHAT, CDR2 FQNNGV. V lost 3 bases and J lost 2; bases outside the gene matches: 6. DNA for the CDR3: TGTGCCAGCAGCTTTAGTGGTAGCGGGACCTACGAGCAGTACTTC. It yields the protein CASSFSGSGTYEQYF.

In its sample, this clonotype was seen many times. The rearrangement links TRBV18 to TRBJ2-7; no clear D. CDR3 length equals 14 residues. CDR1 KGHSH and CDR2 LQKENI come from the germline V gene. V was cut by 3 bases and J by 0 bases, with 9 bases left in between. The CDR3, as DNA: TGTGCCAGCTCACCCTGGACGGACTCCTACGAGCAGTACTTC. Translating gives CASSPWTDSYEQYF.

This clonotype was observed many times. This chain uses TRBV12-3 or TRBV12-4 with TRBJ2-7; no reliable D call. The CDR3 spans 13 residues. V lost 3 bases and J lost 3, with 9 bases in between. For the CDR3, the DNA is TGTGCCAGCAGTTTGTCTAGTATCTACGAGCAGTACTTC. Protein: CASSLSSIYEQYF.